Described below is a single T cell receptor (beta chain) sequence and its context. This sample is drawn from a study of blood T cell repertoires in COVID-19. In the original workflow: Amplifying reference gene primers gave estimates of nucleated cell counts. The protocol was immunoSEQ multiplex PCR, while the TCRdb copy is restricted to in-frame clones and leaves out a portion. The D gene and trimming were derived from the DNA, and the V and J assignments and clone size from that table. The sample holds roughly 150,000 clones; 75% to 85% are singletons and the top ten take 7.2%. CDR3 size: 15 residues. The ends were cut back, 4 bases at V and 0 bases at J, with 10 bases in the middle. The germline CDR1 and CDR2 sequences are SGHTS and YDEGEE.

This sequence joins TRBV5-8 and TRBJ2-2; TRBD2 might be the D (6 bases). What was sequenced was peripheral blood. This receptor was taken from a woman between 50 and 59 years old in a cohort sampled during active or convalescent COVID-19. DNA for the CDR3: TGTGCCAGCAGCCAGGGACTGACGAACACCGGGGAGCTGTTTTTT. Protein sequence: CASSQGLTNTGELFF.